The rows below give T cell receptor beta chains drawn from one sample of a study of cytomegalovirus exposure and HLA in healthy donors. Generated by immunoSEQ multiplex PCR, the TCRdb table keeps only in-frame clones and is missing some. This table lists some 120,000 clones. The material sequenced was PBMCs. These receptors were taken from a man aged 18 to 30 in good health and CMV-seronegative. The CDR3 runs from the conserved cysteine through the conserved F or W. The order of the fields is J gene, D gene, V gene, CDR3 DNA, CDR3 protein. A D gene is named only where the DNA matches it firmly.

J gene: TRBJ1-2
D gene: TRBD1
V gene: TRBV2
CDR3 DNA: TGTGCCAGCAGGCTGGACAGGGGAGATGGCTACACCTTC
CDR3 protein: CASRLDRGDGYTF

J gene: TRBJ1-2
D gene: .
V gene: TRBV28
CDR3 DNA: TGTGCCAGCAGTTTAGGGGGGTTAAGGGTAGGGGGCTACACCTTC
CDR3 protein: CASSLGGLRVGGYTF

J gene: TRBJ2-7
D gene: .
V gene: TRBV19
CDR3 DNA: TGTGCCAGTAGTATCTCCGGTGGGGGCCATTCCTACGAGCAGTACTTC
CDR3 protein: CASSISGGGHSYEQYF

J gene: TRBJ1-1
D gene: .
V gene: TRBV27
CDR3 DNA: TGTGCCAGCAGTTTATTAAGAGGGAACACTGAAGCTTTCTTT
CDR3 protein: CASSLLRGNTEAFF

J gene: TRBJ2-7
D gene: .
V gene: TRBV5-6
CDR3 DNA: TGTGCCAGCAGCTTCCCCAGGGTTAGTAGCTACGAGCAGTACTTC
CDR3 protein: CASSFPRVSSYEQYF

J gene: TRBJ2-7
D gene: TRBD1
V gene: TRBV6-5
CDR3 DNA: TGTGCCAGCAGTAAGACAGGGGGTAACTCCTACGAGCAGTACTTC
CDR3 protein: CASSKTGGNSYEQYF

J gene: TRBJ2-5
D gene: .
V gene: TRBV7-9
CDR3 DNA: TGTGCCAGCAGCTTAGCTTCAGACCAAGAGACCCAGTACTTC
CDR3 protein: CASSLASDQETQYF

J gene: TRBJ2-7
D gene: .
V gene: TRBV15
CDR3 DNA: TGTGCCACCTCGATCCGGGGGTACGAGCAGTACTTC
CDR3 protein: CATSIRGYEQYF

J gene: TRBJ2-1
D gene: TRBD2
V gene: TRBV5-1
CDR3 DNA: TGCGCCAGCAGCTTCGCGGGACTAGCGGGGAATGAGCAGTTCTTC
CDR3 protein: CASSFAGLAGNEQFF

J gene: TRBJ1-1
D gene: .
V gene: TRBV7-3
CDR3 DNA: TGTGCCAGCAGCTCGGACGGAGGTGCTGAAGCTTTCTTT
CDR3 protein: CASSSDGGAEAFF

J gene: TRBJ1-4
D gene: TRBD1
V gene: TRBV6-4
CDR3 DNA: TGTGCCAGCAGTGACTCGACAGGGAGTGAAAAACTGTTTTTT
CDR3 protein: CASSDSTGSEKLFF

J gene: TRBJ2-1
D gene: TRBD2
V gene: TRBV29-1
CDR3 DNA: TGCAGCGTTGAATGGCGGGGGAGCTCCTACAATGAGCAGTTCTTC
CDR3 protein: CSVEWRGSSYNEQFF

J gene: TRBJ1-2
D gene: TRBD1
V gene: TRBV29-1
CDR3 DNA: TGCAGCGTTGAAGACCGATTACAGGGGTCTGCGGGCTACACCTTC
CDR3 protein: CSVEDRLQGSAGYTF

J gene: TRBJ1-5
D gene: TRBD1
V gene: TRBV19
CDR3 DNA: TGTGCCAGCCAACAGGGGAACAATCAGCCCCAGCATTTT
CDR3 protein: CASQQGNNQPQHF

J gene: TRBJ1-1
D gene: TRBD1
V gene: TRBV5-1
CDR3 DNA: TGCGCCAGCAGCTTGGGACAGGGGGCGGCTACTGAAGCTTTCTTT
CDR3 protein: CASSLGQGAATEAFF

J gene: TRBJ2-7
D gene: TRBD1
V gene: TRBV5-4
CDR3 DNA: TGTGCCAGCAGCTCAGGGACAGTCTACGAGCAGTACTTC
CDR3 protein: CASSSGTVYEQYF

J gene: TRBJ2-7
D gene: .
V gene: TRBV27
CDR3 DNA: TGTGCCAGCAGCTACTCAGGGTACGAGCAGTACTTC
CDR3 protein: CASSYSGYEQYF

J gene: TRBJ1-3
D gene: TRBD1
V gene: TRBV18
CDR3 DNA: TGTGCCAGCTCATCCCAACGGGACAGTCTTTCCTCTGGAAACACCATATATTTT
CDR3 protein: CASSSQRDSLSSGNTIYF

J gene: TRBJ2-5
D gene: TRBD1
V gene: TRBV9
CDR3 DNA: TGTGCCAGCAGCCCAATGGGGACAGCCAAAGAGACCCAGTACTTC
CDR3 protein: CASSPMGTAKETQYF

J gene: TRBJ2-4
D gene: TRBD2
V gene: TRBV2
CDR3 DNA: TGTGCCAGCAGTGCGGGGAGCGGGGAGAGCGGGAACATTCAGTACTTC
CDR3 protein: CASSAGSGESGNIQYF

J gene: TRBJ1-1
D gene: TRBD1
V gene: TRBV4-2
CDR3 DNA: TGTGCCAGCAGCCAAGAGGGGGACAGTGAAGCTTTCTTT
CDR3 protein: CASSQEGDSEAFF

J gene: TRBJ1-2
D gene: TRBD1
V gene: TRBV7-3
CDR3 DNA: TGTGCCAGCAGCTTAAAGGAGAGGGAGCAGGGGGCGCTTCTTGGCTATGGCTACACCTTC
CDR3 protein: CASSLKEREQGALLGYGYTF

J gene: TRBJ2-1
D gene: TRBD1
V gene: TRBV12-5
CDR3 DNA: TGTGCTAGTGGTTTGGGTACAGGGGGACAGGGGGCTAGGTACAATGAGCAGTTCTTC
CDR3 protein: CASGLGTGGQGARYNEQFF

J gene: TRBJ1-5
D gene: .
V gene: TRBV28
CDR3 DNA: TGTGCCAGCAGTTCAGGTGTTGGGCATTGGCATTTT
CDR3 protein: CASSSGVGHWHF

J gene: TRBJ2-1
D gene: TRBD2
V gene: TRBV28
CDR3 DNA: TGTGCCAGCAAGGGAGGGTACAATGAGCAGTTCTTC
CDR3 protein: CASKGGYNEQFF

J gene: TRBJ1-4
D gene: TRBD1
V gene: TRBV27
CDR3 DNA: TGTGCCAGCGGACGTGGCCCGGGACAGGGGAGTGAAAAACTGTTTTTT
CDR3 protein: CASGRGPGQGSEKLFF

J gene: TRBJ1-1
D gene: .
V gene: TRBV27
CDR3 DNA: TGTGCCAGCAGTTTAGGGCATAACACTGAAGCTTTCTTT
CDR3 protein: CASSLGHNTEAFF

J gene: TRBJ2-3
D gene: .
V gene: TRBV19
CDR3 DNA: TGTGCCAGTAGTATAGTTGCGACTAAGTCATTAGATACGCAGTATTTT
CDR3 protein: CASSIVATKSLDTQYF

J gene: TRBJ2-2
D gene: .
V gene: TRBV30
CDR3 DNA: TGTGCCTGGAGTGTATCCACTAACTCCGGGGAGCTGTTTTTT
CDR3 protein: CAWSVSTNSGELFF

J gene: TRBJ2-1
D gene: TRBD1
V gene: TRBV7-8
CDR3 DNA: TGTGCCAGCAGCTTCCTTGGGGACAGGGGATCTCATGAGCAGTTCTTC
CDR3 protein: CASSFLGDRGSHEQFF

J gene: TRBJ1-5
D gene: TRBD1
V gene: TRBV6-5
CDR3 DNA: TGTGCCAGCAGTTACGCGACAGGGGCAAATCAGCCCCAGCATTTT
CDR3 protein: CASSYATGANQPQHF

J gene: TRBJ2-2
D gene: TRBD2
V gene: TRBV30
CDR3 DNA: TGTGCCTGGAGTGGGGCTGGGACTAGCGACACCGGGGAGCTGTTTTTT
CDR3 protein: CAWSGAGTSDTGELFF

J gene: TRBJ1-5
D gene: .
V gene: TRBV28
CDR3 DNA: TGTGCCAGCCTAACAGGGAATCAGCCCCAGCATTTT
CDR3 protein: CASLTGNQPQHF

J gene: TRBJ2-5
D gene: .
V gene: TRBV28
CDR3 DNA: TGTGCCACCAGGGGAGCACAGGGGACCCAGTACTTC
CDR3 protein: CATRGAQGTQYF

J gene: TRBJ1-1
D gene: TRBD1
V gene: TRBV29-1
CDR3 DNA: TGCAGCGTTGAAGGGGACAGGATGAACACTGAAGCTTTCTTT
CDR3 protein: CSVEGDRMNTEAFF

J gene: TRBJ2-1
D gene: TRBD1
V gene: TRBV5-6
CDR3 DNA: TGTGCCAGCAGCGACAGGGGCCGCTACAATGAGCAGTTCTTC
CDR3 protein: CASSDRGRYNEQFF

J gene: TRBJ2-7
D gene: .
V gene: TRBV28
CDR3 DNA: TGTGCCAGCAGTTCAGGAATCTACGAGCAGTACTTC
CDR3 protein: CASSSGIYEQYF

J gene: TRBJ1-5
D gene: TRBD1
V gene: TRBV5-1
CDR3 DNA: TGCGCCAGCAGCTGGACAGGGGAAAGCAATCAGCCCCAGCATTTT
CDR3 protein: CASSWTGESNQPQHF

J gene: TRBJ2-3
D gene: TRBD1
V gene: TRBV18
CDR3 DNA: TGTGCCAGCTCGAGGGACAGGATTACAGATACGCAGTATTTT
CDR3 protein: CASSRDRITDTQYF

J gene: TRBJ2-1
D gene: .
V gene: TRBV18
CDR3 DNA: TGTGCCAGCTCACCGGTACCGGGGCTACCCGGGGGCTACAATGAGCAGTTCTTC
CDR3 protein: CASSPVPGLPGGYNEQFF

J gene: TRBJ1-1
D gene: .
V gene: TRBV7-6
CDR3 DNA: TGTGCCAGCAGCTTAGGCGGGGTTCGGAACACTGAAGCTTTCTTT
CDR3 protein: CASSLGGVRNTEAFF

J gene: TRBJ1-1
D gene: .
V gene: TRBV20-1
CDR3 DNA: TGCAGTGCTCGAGGAAGGGGGGCTTTCTTT
CDR3 protein: CSARGRGAFF

J gene: TRBJ2-3
D gene: TRBD2
V gene: TRBV5-4
CDR3 DNA: TGTGCCAGCACCGCTCTAGCGGGGAACACAGATACGCAGTATTTT
CDR3 protein: CASTALAGNTDTQYF

J gene: TRBJ2-5
D gene: .
V gene: TRBV27
CDR3 DNA: TGTGCCAGCAGTTCCACGGGGGTGGAGGAGACCCAGTACTTC
CDR3 protein: CASSSTGVEETQYF

J gene: TRBJ2-4
D gene: TRBD2
V gene: TRBV6-5
CDR3 DNA: TGTGCCAGCAGTTACTCCACTAGCGTCAAAAACATTCAGTACTTC
CDR3 protein: CASSYSTSVKNIQYF

J gene: TRBJ1-3
D gene: .
V gene: TRBV9
CDR3 DNA: TGTGCCAGCAGCGTAGAAGCTCCCTCTGGAAACACCATATATTTT
CDR3 protein: CASSVEAPSGNTIYF

J gene: TRBJ2-6
D gene: TRBD1
V gene: TRBV5-1
CDR3 DNA: TGCGCCAGCAGCTACGGACAGGGGACTTCTGGGGCCAACGTCCTGACTTTC
CDR3 protein: CASSYGQGTSGANVLTF

J gene: TRBJ2-2
D gene: TRBD1
V gene: TRBV6-5
CDR3 DNA: TGTGCCAGCAGTTACAGGGGGCCAAACACCGGGGAGCTGTTTTTT
CDR3 protein: CASSYRGPNTGELFF

J gene: TRBJ2-3
D gene: TRBD1
V gene: TRBV10-1
CDR3 DNA: TGCGCCAGCAGTGGGACAGGGGTAGATACGCAGTATTTT
CDR3 protein: CASSGTGVDTQYF

J gene: TRBJ2-3
D gene: .
V gene: TRBV9
CDR3 DNA: TGTGCCAGCAGCCCTACGAGCCACCACGGCACAGATACGCAGTATTTT
CDR3 protein: CASSPTSHHGTDTQYF

J gene: TRBJ2-5
D gene: TRBD2
V gene: TRBV19
CDR3 DNA: TGTGCCAGCGGACTAGCGGGAGTTGAGACCCAGTACTTC
CDR3 protein: CASGLAGVETQYF

J gene: TRBJ2-5
D gene: .
V gene: TRBV27
CDR3 DNA: TGTGCCAGCAGTTTAAGTTCCAGGGGAGAGACCCAGTACTTC
CDR3 protein: CASSLSSRGETQYF

J gene: TRBJ2-1
D gene: TRBD2
V gene: TRBV6-5
CDR3 DNA: TGTGCCAGCAGTTTACTAGCGGGACCCAACAATGAGCAGTTCTTC
CDR3 protein: CASSLLAGPNNEQFF

J gene: TRBJ1-2
D gene: TRBD1
V gene: TRBV28
CDR3 DNA: TGTGCCAGCAGCCCGGACAGGGCGCCCTATGGCTACACCTTC
CDR3 protein: CASSPDRAPYGYTF

J gene: TRBJ2-3
D gene: .
V gene: TRBV11-1
CDR3 DNA: TGTGCCAGCAGCACGGGACTTGGCACAGATACGCAGTATTTT
CDR3 protein: CASSTGLGTDTQYF

J gene: TRBJ1-1
D gene: .
V gene: TRBV30
CDR3 DNA: TGTGCCTGGAGGTGGGGGCCGAACACTGAAGCTTTCTTT
CDR3 protein: CAWRWGPNTEAFF

J gene: TRBJ2-7
D gene: TRBD1
V gene: TRBV19
CDR3 DNA: TGTGCCAGTAAAAGTCTGGGACAGGGGGGCCGGGACGAGCAGTACTTC
CDR3 protein: CASKSLGQGGRDEQYF